The 4 T cell receptor beta chains presented below share a single source sample, sequenced in a study of T cells after yellow fever vaccination. TCRdb independently ran MiXCR on the 5' RACE reads; one entry per CDR3 protein. The data contain approximately 70,000 distinct CDR3 sequences, around 7% of them seen just once; the ten biggest clones take up over 25%. Sequenced material: CD8+ T cells sorted from PBMCs, taken about 10 days after the first yellow fever vaccination. These receptors were obtained from a young man who received the YFV17D yellow fever vaccine.

The chain is built from TRBV19 and TRBJ1-5; possibly TRBD1 for D (6 bases). Germline CDR1 is LNHDA and CDR2 is SQIVND (reference sequence). This CDR3 is built from 14 residues. Trimming cost V 7 bases and J 0 bases, with 10 bases left between them. The CDR3 nucleotides read TGTGCCAGTATGGACAGAATTAGCAATCAGCCCCAGCATTTT. The encoded protein is CASMDRISNQPQHF.

This clonotype appeared many times. The genes are TRBV20-1 and TRBJ2-5; 7 nucleotides agree with TRBD2. Germline V CDR1 and CDR2: DFQATT, SNEGSKA (reference sequence). The length of the CDR3 is 13 residues. V was clipped by 5 bases and J by 5 bases; unmatched bases: 8. The CDR3 DNA is TGCAGTGCTGGCGGTGGGGGGGTGGAGACCCAGTACTTC. Translated, it gives CSAGGGGVETQYF.

The chain has TRBV6-1 and TRBJ1-1; D gene ambiguous. CDR3 length: 13 amino acids. In germline, CDR1 is MNHNS, CDR2 SASEGT. Trimming cost V 6 bases and J 5 bases, with 13 bases left between them. CDR3 nucleotide sequence: TGTGCCAGCAGGGCGGAACCTCAGACTGAAGCTTTCTTT. This translates into CASRAEPQTEAFF.

The rearrangement joins TRBV2 to TRBJ1-5; no definite D call. V lost 3 bases and J lost 4, with 7 bases in between. Germline CDR1 and CDR2: SNHLY and FYNNEI. This CDR3 comprises 13 residues. The CDR3 loop is CASSDGRNQPQHF. The CDR3 nucleotides read TGTGCCAGCAGTGATGGCCGAAATCAGCCCCAGCATTTT.